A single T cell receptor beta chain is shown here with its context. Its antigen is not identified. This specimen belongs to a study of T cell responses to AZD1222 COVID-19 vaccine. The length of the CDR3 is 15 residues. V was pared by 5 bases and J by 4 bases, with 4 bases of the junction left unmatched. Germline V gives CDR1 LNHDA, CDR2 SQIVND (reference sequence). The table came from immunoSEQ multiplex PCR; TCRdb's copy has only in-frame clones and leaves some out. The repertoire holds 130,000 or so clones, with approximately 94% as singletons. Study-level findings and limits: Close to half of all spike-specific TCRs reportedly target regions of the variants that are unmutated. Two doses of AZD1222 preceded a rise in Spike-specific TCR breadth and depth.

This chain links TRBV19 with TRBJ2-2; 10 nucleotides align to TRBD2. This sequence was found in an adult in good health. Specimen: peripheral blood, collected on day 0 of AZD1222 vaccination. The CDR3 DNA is TGTGCCAGTAGTGTGCTAGCGGGAGTCACCGGGGAGCTGTTTTTT. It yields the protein CASSVLAGVTGELFF.